The 17 T cell receptor beta chains listed next were all sequenced from one sample in a study of PD-1 blockade in classical Hodgkin lymphoma. Time point denoted: cycle 4 day 1 (C4D1), after more than five weeks of nivolumab. All patients experienced relapse after autologous stem cell transplantation, and brentuximab vedotin exposure was variable. Using immunoSEQ multiplex PCR, the repertoire was profiled, and TCRdb retains in-frame clones only, with some absent. The sample includes 100,000 or so clones, around nine tenths of them seen just once. The sequencing used peripheral blood mononuclear cells (PBMCs), collected before the fourth cycle of nivolumab. These receptors were taken from a human donor with classical Hodgkin lymphoma.

The chain couples TRBV18 to TRBJ1-6, with 7 bases fitting TRBD1. The V segment lost 0 bases and the J segment 9 bases; nucleotides outside the gene matches: 8. This CDR3 is 16 amino acids long. Germline loops: CDR1 KGHSH, CDR2 LQKENI. The CDR3 nucleotides are TGTGCCAGCTCACCACCACAGGGGTTGGCCATTTCACCCCTCCACTTT. Residues: CASSPPQGLAISPLHF.

This clone was detected only a few times. V and J are TRBV28 and TRBJ1-3; 10 bases map to TRBD1. Trimming took 1 base from V and 2 from J; bases not matched to a gene: 5. CDR1 MDHEN and CDR2 SYDVKM come from the germline V gene. There are 17 residues in the CDR3. The DNA of the CDR3 is TGTGCCAGCAGTTTATTGAGCGGGACAGGGGCTGGAAACACCATATATTTT. Its translation: CASSLLSGTGAGNTIYF. The variable domain in full, with the rest retrieved from reference TRBV28 and TRBJ1-3, is DVKVTQSSRYLVKRTGEKVFLECVQDMDHENMFWYRQDPGLGLRLIYFSYDVKMKEKGDIPEGYSVSREKKERFSLILESASTNQTSMYLCASSLLSGTGAGNTIYFGEGSWLTVV.

This chain connects TRBV7-8 to TRBJ2-3; D remains unclear. The germline gives CDR1 SGHVS, CDR2 FQNEAQ. There are 16 residues in the CDR3. The V end lost 5 bases, the J end lost 7 bases, and 22 bases lay between the germline ends. Here the CDR3 reads CASSPGTSRGPHTQYF. The CDR3 bases are TGTGCCAGCAGCCCAGGCACCTCCCGCGGCCCACATACGCAGTATTTT.

The chain links TRBV5-1 to TRBJ2-6; D possibly corresponds to TRBD1 (6 bases). The length of the CDR3 is 17 residues. CDR1 and CDR2 (germline): SGHRS, YFSETQ. The V gene lost 0 bases and the J gene lost 4 bases, with 14 bases spanning the gap. CDR3: CASSLGGTGSGANVLTF. Here the CDR3 DNA reads TGCGCCAGCAGCTTGGGCGGTACAGGGTCGGGGGCCAACGTCCTGACTTTC.

This CDR3 reads CASSLAPDSSGNTIYF. For the CDR3, the DNA is TGTGCCAGCAGCTTAGCGCCCGACAGCTCTGGAAACACCATATATTTT. V usage is TRBV7-6 and J usage is TRBJ1-3; a weak D match, TRBD1 (5 bases). Germline CDR1 and CDR2: SGHVS and FNYEAQ. The length of the CDR3 is 16 residues. Trimming took off 0 bases at V and 0 bases at J, with 9 bases between the two ends.

The genes are TRBV19 and TRBJ2-3; the D gene could be TRBD1 or TRBD2 (6 bases each). V was trimmed by 7 bases and J by 5 bases, leaving 16 bases between them. The CDR3 has 14 residues. Looked up from germline, CDR1 is LNHDA and CDR2 is SQIVND (reference sequence). The CDR3 region is CASNLRGAEDTQYF. CDR3 sequence (DNA): TGTGCCAGTAATCTAAGGGGGGCGGAAGATACGCAGTATTTT.

This clone was seen a few times. This chain uses TRBV9 with TRBJ1-1; 8 bases match TRBD1. There are 16 residues in the CDR3. V was clipped by 3 bases and J by 0 bases; unmatched bases: 7. CDR1 is SGDLS and CDR2 is YYNGEE in the germline V gene. The CDR3 nucleotides read TGTGCCAGCAGCGATGGGACAGGTAGCCTGAACACTGAAGCTTTCTTT. Its translation is CASSDGTGSLNTEAFF.

The J gene is TRBJ2-7, the V gene TRBV4-2; perhaps TRBD2 as D (5 bases). V was cut by 1 base and J by 0 bases, with 13 bases left in between. The CDR3 is 16 residues long. In germline, CDR1 is LGHNA, CDR2 YNFKEQ. For the CDR3, the DNA is TGTGCCAGCAGCCAAGTCCCGGACTCAAACTCCTACGAGCAGTACTTC. This codes for CASSQVPDSNSYEQYF.

The chain uses TRBV10-1 and TRBJ1-1, with no clear D. The CDR3 is 15 residues long. The germline gives CDR1 WNHNN, CDR2 SYGVQD (reference sequence). With 0 bases removed from V and 1 base from J, the gap between germline ends came to 9 bases. In DNA form, the CDR3 reads TGCGCCAGCAGTGAGTCGAGAGGACGGAACACTGAAGCTTTCTTT. Translation gives CASSESRGRNTEAFF.

The genes are TRBV29-1 and TRBJ1-4, with D tentatively TRBD1 (5 bases). Between the trimmed V and J ends, which lost 6 bases and 0 bases, there was a span of 11 bases. Germline lookup yields CDR1 SQVTM and CDR2 ANQGSEA. This CDR3 contains 14 residues. The CDR3 sequence is CSVTGPATNEKLFF. CDR3 nucleotide sequence: TGCAGCGTGACGGGGCCGGCAACTAATGAAAAACTGTTTTTT.

This chain uses TRBV7-9 with TRBJ1-5; D is unresolved. Germline values: CDR1 SEHNR, CDR2 FQNEAQ (reference sequence). The CDR3 runs 13 residues. The V gene lost 3 bases and the J gene lost 6 bases, with 9 bases spanning the gap. The CDR3 loop is CASSLGGVQPQHF. The CDR3 nucleotides are TGTGCCAGCAGCTTGGGCGGGGTTCAGCCCCAGCATTTT.

CDR3 bases: TGTGCCAGCAGCGTATCCCAGGGTTTCTACGAGCAGTACTTC. It yields the protein CASSVSQGFYEQYF. V usage is TRBV9 and J usage is TRBJ2-7; D is perhaps TRBD1 (5 bases). Germline-derived CDR1 and CDR2 are SGDLS and YYNGEE. This CDR3 comprises 14 residues. Between the trimmed V and J ends, which lost 1 base and 3 bases, there was a span of 11 bases.

The chain has TRBV4-3 and TRBJ1-2; TRBD1 aligns across 9 bases. The CDR3 has 17 amino acids. Germline loops: CDR1 LGHNA, CDR2 YSLEER. With 1 base clipped from V and 3 bases from J, the junction kept 9 bases outside the gene matches. The CDR3 sequence is CASSQGDRVMSYYGYTF. CDR3 sequence (DNA): TGCGCCAGCAGCCAAGGGGACAGGGTAATGTCGTACTATGGCTACACCTTC.

The J gene is TRBJ1-3, the V gene TRBV4-2; D ambiguous. Germline assignment: CDR1 LGHNA and CDR2 YNFKEQ. The CDR3 spans 13 residues. The V gene lost 3 bases and the J gene lost 3 bases, with 6 bases spanning the gap. The CDR3 sequence is CASSHVGGNTIYF. The CDR3 DNA follows: TGTGCCAGCAGCCATGTTGGTGGAAACACCATATATTTT.

The CDR3 nucleotides are TGTGCCAGCAGCTTAAGAGAACAGGGACGGTACAATGAGCAGTTCTTC. This encodes CASSLREQGRYNEQFF. This chain uses TRBV7-8 with TRBJ2-1; D may be TRBD1 (6 bases). V was shortened by 2 bases and J by 4 bases, with 15 bases between the two germline ends. CDR1 and CDR2 from the germline V gene are SGHVS and FQNEAQ. The CDR3 totals 16 residues.

The chain has TRBV6-4 and TRBJ2-4; unclear D gene. The CDR3 covers 19 residues. V lost 3 bases and J lost 0, with 21 bases in between. The germline CDR1 and CDR2 sequences are MRHNA and SNTAGT. DNA for the CDR3: TGTGCCAGCAGTGAAAAAAAGTCGGACGATATTATAGCCAAAAACATTCAGTACTTC. Translation: CASSEKKSDDIIAKNIQYF.

The chain employs TRBV9 and TRBJ2-5; D uncertain. This CDR3 has 13 amino acids. Per germline, CDR1 SGDLS and CDR2 YYNGEE. V shed 0 bases and J shed 1 base, with 4 bases lying between them. The CDR3 is CASSVDSQETQYF. CDR3 bases: TGTGCCAGCAGCGTAGACAGCCAAGAGACCCAGTACTTC.